This TCR beta chain was identified during a study of blood T cell repertoires in COVID-19. Enrolment of Seattle patients took place during active infection, and they were followed longitudinally. This table comes from immunoSEQ multiplex PCR, and its TCRdb copy is limited to in-frame clones, with some not included. The table has some 290,000 clones, 88% seen once. The clonotype comes from a woman younger than 45 with COVID-19, enrolled during active disease. Sample: peripheral blood.

The CDR3 DNA reads TGTGCCACCGCCCCCGGGGGAGAGACCCAGTACTTC. Translated, it gives CATAPGGETQYF. The chain carries TRBV12-3 or TRBV12-4 and TRBJ2-5, with D maybe TRBD2 (6 bases). V was pared by 10 bases and J by 4 bases, with 13 bases between. The CDR3 has 12 amino acids.